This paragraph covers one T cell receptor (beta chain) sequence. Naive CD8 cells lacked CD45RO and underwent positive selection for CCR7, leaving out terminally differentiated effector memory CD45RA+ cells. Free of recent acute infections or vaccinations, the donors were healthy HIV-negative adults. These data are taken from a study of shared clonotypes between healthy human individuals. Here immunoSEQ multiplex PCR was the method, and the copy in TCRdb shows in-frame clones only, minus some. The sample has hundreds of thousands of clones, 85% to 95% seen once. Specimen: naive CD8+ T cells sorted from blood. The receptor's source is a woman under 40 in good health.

CDR3 protein: CASSEIAFTYEQYF. The DNA of the CDR3 is TGTGCCAGCAGTGAAATCGCCTTCACCTACGAGCAGTACTTC. The chain recombines TRBV6-1 with TRBJ2-7; D unclear. In germline, CDR1 is MNHNS, CDR2 SASEGT. The CDR3 length is 14 residues. The V gene lost 2 bases and the J gene lost 2 bases, with 10 bases spanning the gap.